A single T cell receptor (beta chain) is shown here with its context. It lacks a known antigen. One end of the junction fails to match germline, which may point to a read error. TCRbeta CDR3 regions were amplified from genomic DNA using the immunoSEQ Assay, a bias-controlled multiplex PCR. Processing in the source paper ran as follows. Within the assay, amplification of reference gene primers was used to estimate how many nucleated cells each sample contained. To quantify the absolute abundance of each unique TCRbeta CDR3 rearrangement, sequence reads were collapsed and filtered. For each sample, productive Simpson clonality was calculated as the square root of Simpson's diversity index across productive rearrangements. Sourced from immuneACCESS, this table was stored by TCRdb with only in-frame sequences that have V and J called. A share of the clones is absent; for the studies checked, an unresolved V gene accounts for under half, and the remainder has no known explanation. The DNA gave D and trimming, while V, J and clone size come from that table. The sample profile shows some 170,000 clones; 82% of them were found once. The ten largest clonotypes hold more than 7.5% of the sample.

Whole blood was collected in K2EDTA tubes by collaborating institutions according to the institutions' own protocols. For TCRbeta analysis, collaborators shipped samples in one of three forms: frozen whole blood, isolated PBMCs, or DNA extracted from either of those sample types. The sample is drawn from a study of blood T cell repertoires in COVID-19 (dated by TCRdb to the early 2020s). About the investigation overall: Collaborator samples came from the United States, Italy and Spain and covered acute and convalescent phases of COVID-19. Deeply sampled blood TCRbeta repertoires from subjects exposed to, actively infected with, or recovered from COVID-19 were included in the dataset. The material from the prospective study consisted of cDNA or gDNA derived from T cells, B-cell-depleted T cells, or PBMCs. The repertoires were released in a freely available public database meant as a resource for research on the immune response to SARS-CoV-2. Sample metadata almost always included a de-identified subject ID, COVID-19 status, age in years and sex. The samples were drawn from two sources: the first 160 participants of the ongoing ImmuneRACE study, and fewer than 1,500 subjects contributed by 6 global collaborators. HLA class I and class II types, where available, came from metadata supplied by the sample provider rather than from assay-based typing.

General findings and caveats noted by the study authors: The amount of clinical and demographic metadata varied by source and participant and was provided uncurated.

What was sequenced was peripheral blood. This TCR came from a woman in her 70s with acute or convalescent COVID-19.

Here the CDR3 is given as CASTPTGQVVIF. The nucleotide sequence is given as TGTGCCAGCACCCCTACGGGACAGGTCGTAATCTTC. The chain employs TRBV6-5 and TRBJ1-2; 8 junctional bases match TRBD1. The CDR3 covers 12 residues, taking in both the cysteine and the phenylalanine. The kept DNA is CDR3 alone, 36 bases in frame from the first base. As encoded in the germline V gene, CDR1 is MNHEY while CDR2 is SVGAGI.